This T cell receptor (beta chain) emerged from a study of blood T cell repertoires in COVID-19. Measured with immunoSEQ multiplex PCR; TCRdb has only the in-frame clones, and not every one. The sample shows around 340,000 clones, 65% to 90% of them seen only once. The CDR3 sequence is 17 residues long. Material: peripheral blood. V gene TRBV21-1 combines with J gene TRBJ1-3; the table names TRBD1, a call not compared with the DNA. TRBV21-1 is a known pseudogene. The receptor was isolated from a woman aged 60-75 years with COVID-19, enrolled during active disease. CDR3 amino acids: CASSKLRGTSPINTIYF. CDR3 DNA sequence: TGTGCCAGCAGCAAATTAAGGGGGACATCGCCGATAAACACCATATATTTT.